These 26 T cell receptor beta chains originate from one sample sequenced in a study of T cells in tuberculosis. Sorting used thawed, overnight-rested PBMC stained with anti-CD3, a viability dye and GMM-loaded CD1B tetramer. CD1B tetramers were loaded with Rhodococcus equi-derived C32 glucose monomycolate. The repertoire was sequenced with immunoSEQ multiplex PCR; TCRdb's copy has only in-frame clones and lacks some. The sample lists about 58,000 clones; approximately 88% were seen once. Sequenced sample: CD1b-GMM tetramer-negative cells sorted from PBMCs. These receptors all come from an adult woman with latent tuberculosis.

The chain is built from TRBV2 and TRBJ2-1, with a possible D match to TRBD2 (5 bases). Trimming stripped 4 bases from V and 9 bases from J, with 13 bases between. The germline V gene encodes CDR1 SNHLY and CDR2 FYNNEI. This CDR3 is built from 13 residues. CDR3 sequence reads: CASSVVGVVEQFF. The CDR3 bases are TGTGCCAGCAGTGTAGTGGGAGTAGTTGAGCAGTTCTTC.

This clone has only a few counts. The V call is TRBV13, the J call TRBJ1-3; 9 bases align to TRBD1. CDR1 is PRHDT and CDR2 is FYEKMQ in the germline V gene (reference sequence). With 5 bases clipped from V and 4 bases from J, the junction kept 6 bases outside the gene matches. The CDR3 has 15 amino acids. The CDR3 nucleotides are TGTGCCAGCAGCAGGGACAGGGACTCCGGAAACACCATATATTTT. It is translated as CASSRDRDSGNTIYF.

The CDR3 DNA reads TGTGCCAGCAGGGGTCAGGGGGCGAGTCAGCCCCAGCATTTT. Translating gives CASRGQGASQPQHF. The V and J genes are TRBV6-5 and TRBJ1-5, with TRBD1 matching 8 bases. Germline trimming cut 6 bases from V and 6 bases from J; bases unmatched to any gene: 7. This CDR3 is built from 14 residues. CDR1 and CDR2 (germline): MNHEY, SVGAGI.

This clone was detected only a few times. The chain joins TRBV4-3 to TRBJ2-7; 7 positions agree with TRBD2. The CDR3 runs 16 residues. V lost 0 bases, J lost 6 bases, and 11 bases stayed unmatched. Per the germline V gene, CDR1 is LGHNA and CDR2 is YSLEER. For the CDR3, the DNA is TGCGCCAGCAGCCAAGATCGGGCGACTAGCTGGTTCGAGCAGTACTTC. Amino acid sequence: CASSQDRATSWFEQYF.

The chain combines TRBV4-3 with TRBJ2-7; TRBD2 agrees at 11 bases. CDR1 and CDR2 (germline): LGHNA, YSLEER. CDR3 length: 16 amino acids. V shed 0 bases, J shed 2 bases, and the junction held 3 bases outside the gene matches. CDR3 protein: CASSQDLAGGTYEQYF. For the CDR3, the DNA is TGCGCCAGCAGCCAAGATCTAGCGGGGGGAACCTACGAGCAGTACTTC.

V usage is TRBV11-3 and J usage is TRBJ1-3; a weak D match, TRBD1 (5 bases). Trimming removed 0 bases from V and 2 bases from J, with 11 bases in between. CDR1 is SGHNT and CDR2 is YENEEA in the germline V gene. This CDR3 comprises 16 residues. DNA of the CDR3: TGTGCCAGCAGCTTAGAAAGGGGAGGGCCTGGAAACACCATATATTTT. It yields the protein CASSLERGGPGNTIYF.

The V call is TRBV5-1, the J call TRBJ1-4; 8 nucleotides align to TRBD1. Looked up from germline, CDR1 is SGHRS and CDR2 is YFSETQ. The CDR3 contains 15 residues. The V segment lost 4 bases and the J segment 6 bases; nucleotides outside the gene matches: 8. CDR3: CASSLTDRVHEKLFF. Written as DNA, the CDR3 is TGCGCCAGCAGCCTCACGGACAGGGTTCATGAAAAACTGTTTTTT.

This chain joins TRBV23-1 and TRBJ1-4; perhaps TRBD1 as D (5 bases). TRBV23-1 is an open reading frame whose function is uncertain. V was pared by 6 bases and J by 4 bases, with 18 bases between. This CDR3 contains 16 residues. This CDR3 is CASSDSQAPNNEKLFF. The CDR3, as DNA: TGCGCCAGCAGCGACAGCCAGGCCCCCAATAATGAAAAACTGTTTTTT.

CDR3 coding DNA: TGCGCCAGCAGCTCCGACGGACAGGGAAATTCACCCCTCCACTTT. Encoded protein: CASSSDGQGNSPLHF. The chain joins TRBV5-1 to TRBJ1-6; 8 nucleotides align to TRBD1. From germline, CDR1 is SGHRS and CDR2 YFSETQ. Germline trimming cut 3 bases from V and 7 bases from J; bases unmatched to any gene: 6. The CDR3 sequence is 15 residues long.

The gene calls are TRBV5-1 and TRBJ2-3; 12 bases match TRBD1. V shed 4 bases, J shed 4 bases, and the junction held 7 bases outside the gene matches. The CDR3 length is 16 residues. Germline assignment: CDR1 SGHRS and CDR2 YFSETQ. The CDR3 DNA reads as TGCGCCAGCAGCCACCGGGGACAGGGGGCCGCAGATACGCAGTATTTT. It yields the protein CASSHRGQGAADTQYF.

CDR3 nucleotide sequence: TGTGCCAGCAGCTTAGGACTAGCGGGAGCCGAAGAGACCCAGTACTTC. Translating it yields CASSLGLAGAEETQYF. This chain connects TRBV11-2 to TRBJ2-5, with 12 bases that match TRBD2. Germline V CDR1 and CDR2: SGHAT, FQNNGV. The J segment lost 3 bases and the V segment lost 1 base, leaving 3 bases of the junction unmatched. The CDR3 is made up of 16 amino acids.

This chain links TRBV7-2 with TRBJ1-3; TRBD1 might be the D (5 bases). V lost 5 bases and J 7 bases, leaving 18 bases between the germline ends. From germline, CDR1 is SGHTA and CDR2 FQGNSA. The CDR3 covers 15 residues. The CDR3 loop reads CASSAKQEKGNTIYF. The CDR3 region has the DNA TGTGCCAGCAGCGCTAAACAGGAAAAAGGCAACACCATATATTTT.

The chain has TRBV6-5 and TRBJ2-3; the match to TRBD2 covers 7 bases. CDR3 length equals 16 residues. J gave up 1 base and V 2 bases, and 6 bases lay outside the gene matches. Germline V gives CDR1 MNHEY, CDR2 SVGAGI. The CDR3 nucleotides read TGTGCCAGCAGTTACGACGGGCTAGCGGGCACAGATACGCAGTATTTT. Translating gives CASSYDGLAGTDTQYF.

This chain uses TRBV19 with TRBJ1-1; TRBD1 might be the D (6 bases). Trimming cost V 6 bases and J 2 bases, with 16 bases left between them. In germline, CDR1 is LNHDA, CDR2 SQIVND (reference sequence). The CDR3 has 15 residues. The CDR3 sequence: CASSLTGSGNTEAFF. CDR3 bases: TGTGCCAGTAGCCTAACAGGGTCGGGAAACACTGAAGCTTTCTTT. Using reference TRBV19 and TRBJ1-1 for the parts outside the CDR3, the full variable domain is DGGITQSPKYLFRKEGQNVTLSCEQNLNHDAMYWYRQDPGQGLRLIYYSQIVNDFQKGDIAEGYSVSREKKESFPLTVTSAQKNPTAFYLCASSLTGSGNTEAFFGQGTRLTVV.

This clone was found a few times. The V gene is TRBV5-6, the J gene TRBJ2-1; D not resolved. Germline lookup yields CDR1 SGHDT and CDR2 YYEEEE. The CDR3 has 14 residues. With 1 base removed from V and 7 bases from J, the gap between germline ends came to 12 bases. CDR3 loop: CASSLLFAANEQFF. In DNA, the CDR3 is TGTGCCAGCAGCTTGTTGTTCGCTGCGAATGAGCAGTTCTTC.

J is TRBJ2-7 and V is TRBV2; 8 nucleotides match TRBD1. Germline CDR1 is SNHLY and CDR2 is FYNNEI. This CDR3 has 15 residues. Germline trimming cut 6 bases from V and 1 base from J; bases unmatched to any gene: 8. The CDR3: CASSLGQGGSYEQYF. CDR3 sequence (DNA): TGTGCCAGCAGCCTCGGACAGGGTGGATCCTACGAGCAGTACTTC.

Written as DNA, the CDR3 is TGTGCCAGCAGCCGTCAGGGTCTCCAAGAGACCCAGTACTTC. This translates into CASSRQGLQETQYF. This sequence joins TRBV7-2 and TRBJ2-5; D might be TRBD1 (5 bases). CDR3 length: 14 amino acids. Germline V gene lookup returns CDR1 SGHTA and CDR2 FQGNSA. The V end was cut by 5 bases, the J end by 1 base, with 11 bases between.

The chain uses TRBV4-2 and TRBJ2-2, with D tentatively TRBD2 (6 bases). V was pared by 6 bases and J by 4 bases, with 12 bases between. Germline V gene data show CDR1 as LGHNA and CDR2 as YNFKEQ. The CDR3 has 14 residues. CDR3 DNA: TGTGCCAGCAGTGGGACTGAACCCACCGGGGAGCTGTTTTTT. Translation gives CASSGTEPTGELFF.

The V call is TRBV2, the J call TRBJ2-7; TRBD1 might be the D (6 bases). V was trimmed by 6 bases and J by 0 bases, leaving 9 bases between them. In germline, CDR1 is SNHLY, CDR2 FYNNEI. The CDR3 consists of 13 residues. The CDR3 region is CASRKGDSYEQYF. The CDR3 region has the DNA TGTGCCAGCAGGAAGGGGGACTCCTACGAGCAGTACTTC.

This clone was observed a few times. DNA for the CDR3: TGTGCCACCAGCAGAGAGCGGGGGGCAGGGGCCAACGTCCTGACTTTC. Amino acids: CATSRERGAGANVLTF. The chain carries TRBV15 and TRBJ2-6; TRBD2 matches 8 bases. The J segment lost 4 bases and the V segment lost 0 bases, leaving 2 bases of the junction unmatched. This CDR3 is built from 16 residues. The V gene's germline CDR1 is LNHNV and CDR2 YYDKDF (reference sequence).

CDR3: CASSLGREQFF. The DNA for the CDR3 is TGTGCCAGCAGCTTGGGCAGGGAGCAGTTCTTC. The chain employs TRBV5-6 and TRBJ2-1; D is ambiguous. The length of the CDR3 is 11 residues. Trimming shortened V by 0 bases and J by 10 bases, and 5 bases separated the two germline ends. Germline V gene data show CDR1 as SGHDT and CDR2 as YYEEEE.

J is TRBJ2-5 and V is TRBV12-5; 8 nucleotides match TRBD1. The CDR3 loop spans 16 amino acids. The V gene's germline CDR1 is LGHNT and CDR2 FRNRAP. The V gene end was trimmed by 4 bases and the J gene end by 1 base; junction bases not matched to a gene: 8. CDR3: CASGSHPDRVQETQYF. As DNA, the CDR3 is TGTGCTAGTGGTTCCCACCCGGACAGGGTCCAAGAGACCCAGTACTTC.

V and J are TRBV2 and TRBJ1-5; D is ambiguous. The germline V gene encodes CDR1 SNHLY and CDR2 FYNNEI. Trimming cost V 5 bases and J 4 bases, with 9 bases left between them. This CDR3 contains 13 residues. The CDR3 is CASSPLFNQPQHF. CDR3 DNA sequence: TGTGCCAGCAGTCCCCTGTTTAATCAGCCCCAGCATTTT.

The chain couples TRBV4-3 to TRBJ1-2; no firm D call. Trimming stripped 0 bases from V and 0 bases from J, with 11 bases between. This CDR3 comprises 16 residues. The germline CDR1 and CDR2 sequences are LGHNA and YSLEER. The CDR3 spells CASSQEFRIANYGYTF. For the CDR3, the DNA is TGCGCCAGCAGCCAAGAATTTAGAATAGCTAACTATGGCTACACCTTC.

This clone was seen a few times. The chain has TRBV15 and TRBJ1-4; D is undetermined. The CDR3 spans 13 residues. CDR1 and CDR2 from the germline V gene are LNHNV and YYDKDF (reference sequence). The V end was cut by 0 bases, the J end by 7 bases, with 6 bases between. The chain's CDR3 is CATSRDYCEKLFF. The DNA for the CDR3 is TGTGCCACCAGCAGAGATTATTGTGAAAAACTGTTTTTT. Full variable domain (outside the CDR3, taken from reference TRBV15 and TRBJ1-4): DAMVIQNPRYQVTQFGKPVTLSCSQTLNHNVMYWYQQKSSQAPKLLFHYYDKDFNNEADTPDNFQSRRPNTSFCFLDIRSPGLGDTAMYLCATSRDYCEKLFFGSGTQLSVL.

V gene TRBV27 combines with J gene TRBJ2-7, with no clear D. V dropped 4 bases and J dropped 4 bases, with 14 bases sitting between them. From germline, CDR1 is MNHEY and CDR2 SMNVEV (reference sequence). The CDR3 consists of 14 residues. The CDR3 region is CASSSRRGNYEQYF. The CDR3 nucleotides read TGTGCCAGCAGTTCCCGGCGCGGCAATTACGAGCAGTACTTC.